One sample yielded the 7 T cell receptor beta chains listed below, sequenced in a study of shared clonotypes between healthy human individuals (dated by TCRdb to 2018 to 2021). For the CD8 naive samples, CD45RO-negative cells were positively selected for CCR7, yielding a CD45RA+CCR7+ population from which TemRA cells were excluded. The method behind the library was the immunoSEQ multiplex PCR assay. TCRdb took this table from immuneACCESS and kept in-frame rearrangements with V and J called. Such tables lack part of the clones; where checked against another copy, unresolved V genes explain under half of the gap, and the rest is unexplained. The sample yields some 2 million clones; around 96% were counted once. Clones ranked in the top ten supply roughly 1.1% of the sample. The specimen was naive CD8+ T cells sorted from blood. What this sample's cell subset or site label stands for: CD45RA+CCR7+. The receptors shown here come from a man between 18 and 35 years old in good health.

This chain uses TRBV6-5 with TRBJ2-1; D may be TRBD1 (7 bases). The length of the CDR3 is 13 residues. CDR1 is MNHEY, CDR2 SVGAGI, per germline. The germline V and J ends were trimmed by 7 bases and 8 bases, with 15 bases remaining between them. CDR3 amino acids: CASTEGASHEQFF. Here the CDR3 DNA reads TGTGCCAGCACGGAGGGGGCCAGTCATGAGCAGTTCTTC.

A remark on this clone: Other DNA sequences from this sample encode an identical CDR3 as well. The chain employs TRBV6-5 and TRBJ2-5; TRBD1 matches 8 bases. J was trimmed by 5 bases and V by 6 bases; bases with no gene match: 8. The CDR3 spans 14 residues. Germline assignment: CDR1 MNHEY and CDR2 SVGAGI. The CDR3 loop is CASSYRGSGETQYF. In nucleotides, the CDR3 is TGTGCCAGCAGCTACAGGGGGAGCGGGGAGACCCAGTACTTC.

CDR3 residues: CASSLAAGVGELFF. CDR3 DNA: TGTGCCAGCAGCTTAGCGGCGGGGGTCGGGGAGCTGTTTTTT. This chain uses TRBV7-9 with TRBJ2-2, with 7 bases aligning to TRBD2. CDR1 and CDR2 from the germline V gene are SEHNR and FQNEAQ (reference sequence). CDR3 length: 14 amino acids. The junction had 2 bases not matched to a gene; V was cut back by 0 bases and J by 7 bases.

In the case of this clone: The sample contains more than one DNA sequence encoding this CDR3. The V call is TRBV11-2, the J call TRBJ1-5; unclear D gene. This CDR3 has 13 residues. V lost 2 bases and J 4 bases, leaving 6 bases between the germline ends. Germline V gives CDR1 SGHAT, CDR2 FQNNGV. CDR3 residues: CASSLTGNQPQHF. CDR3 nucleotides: TGTGCCAGCAGCTTAACGGGGAATCAGCCCCAGCATTTT.

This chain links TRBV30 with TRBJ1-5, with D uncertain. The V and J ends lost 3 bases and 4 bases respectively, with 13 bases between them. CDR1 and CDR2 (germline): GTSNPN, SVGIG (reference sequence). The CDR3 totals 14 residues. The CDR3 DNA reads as TGTGCCTGGAGCCAAACCGGGAGTAATCAGCCCCAGCATTTT. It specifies CAWSQTGSNQPQHF.

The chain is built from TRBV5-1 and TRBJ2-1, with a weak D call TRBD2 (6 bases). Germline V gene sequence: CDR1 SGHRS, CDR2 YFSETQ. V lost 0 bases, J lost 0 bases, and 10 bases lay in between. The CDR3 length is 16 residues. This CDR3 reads CASSLAGGDSYNEQFF. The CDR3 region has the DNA TGCGCCAGCAGCTTGGCCGGAGGGGACTCCTACAATGAGCAGTTCTTC.

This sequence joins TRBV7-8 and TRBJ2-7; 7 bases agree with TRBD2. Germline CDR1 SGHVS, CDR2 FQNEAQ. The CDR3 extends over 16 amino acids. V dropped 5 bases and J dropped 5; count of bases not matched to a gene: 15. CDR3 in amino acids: CASSLRDGRYGDEQYF. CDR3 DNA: TGTGCCAGCAGCCTAAGGGACGGGAGGTATGGCGACGAGCAGTACTTC.